This note documents a single T cell receptor (beta chain) sequence. Its antigen is not known. This sample was taken from a study of OX40 agonist ivuxolimab in advanced cancers. Study summary: A mean age of roughly 60 years, range roughly 20 to 80, was recorded, and about 83% were male.

Sequencing was performed with immunoSEQ multiplex PCR; in TCRdb, only in-frame clones are kept and a portion is missing. The sample has tens of thousands of clones, 83% seen once. Germline-derived CDR1 and CDR2 are KGHSH and LQKENI. The CDR3 sequence is 15 residues long. V was pared by 6 bases and J by 2 bases, with 15 bases between. Study-level results: Both blood CD4+ and CD8+ T cells showed clonal growth by week 6 at 0.1 to 3.0 mg/kg. Researchers did not establish what antigens the expanded peripheral T cells target.

The clonotype was recovered from an adult with an advanced solid tumor such as melanoma, head and neck, liver or kidney cancer. The rearrangement uses TRBV18 and TRBJ2-3; D is unclear. The sequencing here drew on CD4+ or CD8+ T cells sorted from blood, taken in a trial of the OX40 agonist ivuxolimab. The CDR3 loop reads CASSPVGAITDTQYF. CDR3 bases: TGTGCCAGCTCCCCGGTCGGTGCGATCACAGATACGCAGTATTTT.